This T cell receptor beta chain was profiled in a study of T cells in Graves' hyperthyroidism and ophthalmopathy. Amplification targeted TCR beta CDR3 regions from RNA transcripts. With the HTBI primer set, the TCR CDR3 went through a first round of RT-PCR. TCRdb redid the calling of the multiplex PCR reads with MiXCR, one entry per CDR3 protein. The profile shows approximately 520,000 distinct CDR3 sequences, around 21% of them singletons. This clonotype was seen many times. The CDR3 has 12 amino acids. The ends were cut back, 3 bases at V and 9 bases at J, with 12 bases in the middle. Germline CDR1 DFQATT, CDR2 SNEGSKA (reference sequence). Graves' hyperthyroidism was deemed stable absent ophthalmopathy progression within 18 months. PBMCs stemmed from approximately 9.1 ml fresh peripheral blood.

The sequence was obtained from a young man with Graves' hyperthyroidism. The V gene is TRBV20-1, the J gene TRBJ1-5; D uncertain. The sequencing sample was made of blood. The CDR3 coding sequence is TGCAGTGCTAGCCCGGGCATTTTGCCCCAGCATTTT. Translated: CSASPGILPQHF.